This record concerns one TCR beta chain sequence. Its antigen remains unknown. Germline lookup yields CDR1 KGHSH and CDR2 LQKENI. The CDR3 sequence is 14 residues long. Trimming took 3 bases from V and 6 from J, leaving 15 bases between them. Use of 60 Vbeta and 13 Jbeta primers characterized the PCR. Here immunoSEQ multiplex PCR was the method, and the copy in TCRdb shows in-frame clones only, minus some. The sample yields 95,000 to 150,000 clones, roughly 80% seen once. The data belong to a study of cytomegalovirus exposure and HLA in healthy donors. Study-wide findings and caveats: Later analysis identified a missense DCLRE1C variant that was linked to TCR beta V- and J-gene trimming. The productive fraction for most TCR beta V segments was about 87% or about 30% in an earlier analysis. Reported results showed that the classifier diagnosed cytomegalovirus status with high specificity and sensitivity. In a later analysis, common viral pathogens appeared linked to several of the most significant clusters.

The sample comprised PBMCs. The TCR originated in a man aged 25-40 years in good health and CMV-seronegative. This rearrangement joins TRBV18 to TRBJ2-7; weak D call: TRBD1 (5 bases). For the CDR3, the DNA is TGTGCCAGCTCACCCCAGAGGAAAGGGGCCGAGCAGTACTTC. Protein sequence: CASSPQRKGAEQYF. Combining the CDR3 with reference TRBV18 and TRBJ2-7 gives the whole variable domain NAGVMQNPRHLVRRRGQEARLRCSPMKGHSHVYWYRQLPEEGLKFMVYLQKENIIDESGMPKERFSAEFPKEGPSILRIQQVVRGDSAAYFCASSPQRKGAEQYFGPGTRLTVT.